Below, one T cell receptor (beta chain) is given with its context. Its antigen is still unknown. These data belong to a study of T cell responses to AZD1222 COVID-19 vaccine. Clones were sequenced by immunoSEQ multiplex PCR, and TCRdb holds only the in-frame ones, with some missing. The data hold approximately 90,000 clones, with 70% to 90% observed a single time. Second-dose groups at about 4 or about 12 weeks were pooled. Per the germline V gene, CDR1 is LGHNA and CDR2 is YSLEER. The CDR3 runs 16 residues. Trimming pared 0 bases from V and 7 bases from J, leaving 18 bases between. Overall study findings and caveats: Among the donors, most were white British and more were female, and clonal diversity was possibly underestimated. All repertoire sampling was performed exclusively after the peak T cell response. There were vaccine-associated CD4 TCRs across spike, dominant at 160-218 and 743-854.

The chain employs TRBV4-3 and TRBJ1-2; D is possibly TRBD1 (6 bases). Sequenced here: peripheral blood, sampled 28 days after the second AZD1222 dose. This TCR was sampled from an adult who received the AZD1222 COVID-19 vaccine. This CDR3 reads CASSQDGGGAGVGYTF. The CDR3 DNA reads TGCGCCAGCAGCCAAGATGGGGGTGGGGCAGGGGTTGGCTACACCTTC.